This record looks at one T cell receptor (beta chain) sequence and its context. Its antigen remains unknown. This entry belongs to a study of cytomegalovirus exposure and HLA in healthy donors. Study-level information: Membership in the Caucasian-associated ancestry cluster was found for 81% of nearly 400 genotyped donors.

Findings and limits, study-wide: Confirmation in vitro established that three CMV-associated chains were specific for CMV antigens.

Looked up from germline, CDR1 is LGHNA and CDR2 is YNFKEQ. The CDR3 consists of 16 residues. Trimming removed 4 bases at V and 2 bases at J, with 17 bases between. Primers: 60 Vbeta forward and 13 Jbeta reverse. This table comes from immunoSEQ multiplex PCR, and its TCRdb copy is limited to in-frame clones, with some not included. Of over 95,000 clones detected, 77% appear once; the ten largest clones hold approximately 11%. The sequenced material came from PBMCs. The source of this sequence is a man aged 40-55 years in good health and CMV-seropositive. The rearrangement links TRBV4-2 to TRBJ2-5; D might be TRBD2 (5 bases). The CDR3 protein is CASSRGAAGIQETQYF. The CDR3 coding sequence is TGTGCCAGCAGCCGGGGAGCGGCAGGAATTCAAGAGACCCAGTACTTC.